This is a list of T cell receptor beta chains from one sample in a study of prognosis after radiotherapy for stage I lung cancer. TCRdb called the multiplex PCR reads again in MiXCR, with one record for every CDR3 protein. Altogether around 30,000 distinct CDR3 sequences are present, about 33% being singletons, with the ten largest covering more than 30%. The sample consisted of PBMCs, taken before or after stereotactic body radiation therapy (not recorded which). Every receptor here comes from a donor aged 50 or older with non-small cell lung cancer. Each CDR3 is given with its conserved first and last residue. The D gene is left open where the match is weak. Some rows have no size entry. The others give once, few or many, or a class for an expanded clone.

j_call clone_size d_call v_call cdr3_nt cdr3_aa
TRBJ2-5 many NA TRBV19 TGTGCCAGTAGGGGTTGGGATGGGAGTGGACGAGAGACCCAGTACTTC CASRGWDGSGRETQYF
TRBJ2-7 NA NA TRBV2 TGTGCCAGCGGTAGGGAGAGCGGTAGTAGTGCCGACGAGCAGTACTTC CASGRESGSSADEQYF
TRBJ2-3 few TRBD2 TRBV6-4 TGTGCCAGCAGTGAGGAGCGGGGTAGCACAGATACGCAGTATTTT CASSEERGSTDTQYF
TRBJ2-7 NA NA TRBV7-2 TGTGCCAGCAGCTTAGGTGGTAGCTTCTACGAGCAGTACTTC CASSLGGSFYEQYF
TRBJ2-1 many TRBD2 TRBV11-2 TGTGCCAGCAGCCATCCGGGACTAGCGGGAGGGCCACGCAATGAGCAGTTCTTC CASSHPGLAGGPRNEQFF
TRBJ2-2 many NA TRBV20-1 TGCAGTGCTAGAGATAAGGGGGTGAACACCGGGGAGCTGTTTTTT CSARDKGVNTGELFF
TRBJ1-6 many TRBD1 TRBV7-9 TGTGCCAGCTTTAGGGGGCCCGGGTCACCCCTCCACTTT CASFRGPGSPLHF
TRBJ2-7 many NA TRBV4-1 TGCGCCAGCAGCCGACCCTCGGAGGGAAGCAACGAGCAGTACTTC CASSRPSEGSNEQYF
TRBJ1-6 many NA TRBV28 TGTGCCAGCAGAGAGCTCTTAGGGGGTGGTAGGCCCCTCCACTTT CASRELLGGGRPLHF
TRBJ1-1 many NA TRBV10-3 TGTGCCATCAGTGAGACGCCGAGGAGGCCTGAAGCTTTCTTT CAISETPRRPEAFF
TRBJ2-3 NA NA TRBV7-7 TGTGCCAGCAGCTTGCGCGTGACGCTCGCAGATACGCAGTATTTT CASSLRVTLADTQYF
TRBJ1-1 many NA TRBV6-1 TGTGCCAGCAGGGAGGGGGGCGTGATCACTGAAGCTTTCTTT CASREGGVITEAFF
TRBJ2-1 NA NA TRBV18 TGTGCCAGCTCACCATCATATCAGCGGGCCGTTGAGCAGTTCTTC CASSPSYQRAVEQFF
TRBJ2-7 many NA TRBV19 TGTGCCAGTAGTCGCCAGGGGGGAGCGGGCTACGAGCAGTACTTC CASSRQGGAGYEQYF
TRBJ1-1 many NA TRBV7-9 TGTGCCAGCAGCAACCTGAAAAACACTGAAGCTTTCTTT CASSNLKNTEAFF
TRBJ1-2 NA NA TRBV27 TGTGCCTCTTCGGAACTTCATGGCTACACCTTC CASSELHGYTF
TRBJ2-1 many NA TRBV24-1 TGTGCCACCAGTGATTTAGGCCAGGGGATACACGATGAGCAGTTCTTC CATSDLGQGIHDEQFF
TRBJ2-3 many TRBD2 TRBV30 TGTGCCTGGAGTTCACACAGACTAGCGGGCACAGATACGCAGTATTTT CAWSSHRLAGTDTQYF
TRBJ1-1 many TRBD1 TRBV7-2 TGTGCCAGCAGCTCCCTTGGGACAGGGTACACTGAAGCTTTCTTT CASSSLGTGYTEAFF
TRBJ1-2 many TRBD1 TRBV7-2 TGTGCCAGCAGCTTAAGAACCACGGGACAGGCATATTACACCTTC CASSLRTTGQAYYTF
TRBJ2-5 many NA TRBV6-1 TGTGCCAGCAGTCCCGCTGTGACGGGAGCAGAGACCCAGTACTTC CASSPAVTGAETQYF
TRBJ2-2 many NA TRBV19 TGTGCCAGTAGTATCTCCCAGGGGAGAGCCGGGGAGCTGTTTTTT CASSISQGRAGELFF
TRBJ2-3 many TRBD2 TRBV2 TGTGCCAGCAGCCCTCGACTAGCGGGAGGAGGAGATACGCAGTATTTT CASSPRLAGGGDTQYF
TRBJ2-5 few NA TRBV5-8 TGTGCCAGCAGCTTGGGGGACTACCAAGAGACCCAGTACTTC CASSLGDYQETQYF
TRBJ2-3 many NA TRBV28 TGTGCCAGCAGTTTCCTTAGCGGCACAGATACGCAGTATTTT CASSFLSGTDTQYF
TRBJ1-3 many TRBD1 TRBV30 TGTGCCGGAACCACAGGGGGTGGAAACACCATATATTTT CAGTTGGGNTIYF
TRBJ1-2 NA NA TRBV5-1 TGCGCCAGCAGCTTCCCGCAGGGGAGAGTGGATTTCTACACCTTC CASSFPQGRVDFYTF
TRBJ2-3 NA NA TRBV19 TGTGCCAGTAGTATCGGGGCACCTTCGGATACGCAGTATTTT CASSIGAPSDTQYF
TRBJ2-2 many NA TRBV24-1 TGTGCCACCAGTGATTTGAGCCGGGGGGAGCTGTTTTTT CATSDLSRGELFF
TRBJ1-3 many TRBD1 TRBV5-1 TGCGCCAGCAGCTTGGCCGTTCCCGGGACAGGGTCTGGAAACACCATATATTTT CASSLAVPGTGSGNTIYF
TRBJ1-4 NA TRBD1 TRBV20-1 TGCAGTGCTTGGCGACAGGGGGAGGAAAAACTGTTTTTT CSAWRQGEEKLFF
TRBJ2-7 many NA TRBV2 TGTGCCAGCAGGCGACAGGCCGCTGGGGAGTACGAGCAGTACTTC CASRRQAAGEYEQYF
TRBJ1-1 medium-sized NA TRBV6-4 TGTGCCAGCAGTGAACGGATGAACACTGAAGCTTTCTTT CASSERMNTEAFF
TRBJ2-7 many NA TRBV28 TGTGCCAGCAGTGTGGGCGGGATATCCTACGAGCAGTACTTC CASSVGGISYEQYF
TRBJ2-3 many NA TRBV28 TGTGCCAGCAACCCCTTAGCGGACGGAGGGGATACGCAGTATTTT CASNPLADGGDTQYF
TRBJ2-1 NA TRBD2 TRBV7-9 TGTGACAGCAGCTCCGCGCGCCTTACCGGACTAGCGGGAGTTAATGAGCAGTTTTTC CDSSSARLTGLAGVNEQFF
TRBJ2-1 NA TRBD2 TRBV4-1 TGCGCCAGCAGCCAATTCAGCGGGAGGGGAAACAATGAGCAGTTCTTC CASSQFSGRGNNEQFF
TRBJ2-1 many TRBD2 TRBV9 TGTGCCAGCAGCGTATCCCGCCACAGCGGGAGCCCCTACAATGAGCAGTTCTTC CASSVSRHSGSPYNEQFF
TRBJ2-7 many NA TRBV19 TGTGCCAGTAGTATCCTGAAGAGTAGGGGCCTCTACGAGCAGTACTTC CASSILKSRGLYEQYF
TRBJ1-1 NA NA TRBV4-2 TGTGCCAGCAGCCAAACAGCTTGGGGGGCTCGGAATGACTGGGACACTGAAGCTTTCTTT CASSQTAWGARNDWDTEAFF
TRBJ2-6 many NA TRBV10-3 TGTGCCATCAGTGCCCCCCCCCTTGGGGCCAACGTCCTGACTTTC CAISAPPLGANVLTF
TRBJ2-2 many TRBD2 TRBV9 TGTGCCAGCAGCCCGGGGACTAGCGCCTACACCGGGGAGCTGTTTTTT CASSPGTSAYTGELFF
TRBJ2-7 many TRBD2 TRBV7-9 TGTGCCAGCAGCTTACCGGGACTAGCGGGACCCTACGAGCAGTACTTC CASSLPGLAGPYEQYF
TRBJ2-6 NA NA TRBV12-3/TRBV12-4 TGTGCCAGCAGGACAGATTCTGGGGCCAACGTCCTTACTTTC CASRTDSGANVLTF
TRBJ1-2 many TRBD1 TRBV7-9 TGTGCCAGCAGCGAACCTGACAGGGGGGACTATGGCTACACCTTC CASSEPDRGDYGYTF
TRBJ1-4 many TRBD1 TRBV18 TGTGCCAGCTCACCTCTTTCCGGGACAGGGGTCGAAAAACTGTTTTTT CASSPLSGTGVEKLFF
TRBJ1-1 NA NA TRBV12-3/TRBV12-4 TGTGCCAGCAGTCCAGCTTCAAGGGCAGAAGCTTTCTTT CASSPASRAEAFF
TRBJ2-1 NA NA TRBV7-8 TGTGCCAGCAGCATAAGGGACTCCGACAATGAGCAGTTCTTC CASSIRDSDNEQFF
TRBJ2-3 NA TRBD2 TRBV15 TGTGCCACCAGCAGATATGGACTAGCTGGAGCGGATACGCAGTATTTT CATSRYGLAGADTQYF
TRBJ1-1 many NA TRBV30 TGTGCCTGGAGTGTACGGATGGGGCCCAATCGGACTGAAGCTTTCTTT CAWSVRMGPNRTEAFF
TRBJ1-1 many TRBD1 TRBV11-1 TGTGCCAGCAGCTTACCCAACACCGGGACAGGGGATCAATCTGAAGCTTTCTTT CASSLPNTGTGDQSEAFF
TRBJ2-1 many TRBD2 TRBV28 TGTGCCAGCACCCCCCGGAGCGGGAGAGGCAATGAGCAGTTCTTC CASTPRSGRGNEQFF
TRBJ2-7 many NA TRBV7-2 TGTGCCAGCAGCCCCACCGGGGGCAGGACTTCAGAGCAGTACTTC CASSPTGGRTSEQYF
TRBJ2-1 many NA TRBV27 TGTGCCAGCAGTTTAGGACAGCACAATGAGCAGTTCTTC CASSLGQHNEQFF
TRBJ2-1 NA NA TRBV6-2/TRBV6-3 TGTGCCAGCAGTGAATCGCGAAGACAGCAGGACAATGAGCAGTTCTTC CASSESRRQQDNEQFF
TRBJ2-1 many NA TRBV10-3 TGTGCCACAGGGAGTCAGACCAGCTCCTACAATGAGCAGTTCTTC CATGSQTSSYNEQFF
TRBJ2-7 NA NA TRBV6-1 TGTGCCAGCAGTGGTGGCCTTTTGGATAGGTCCTACGAGCAGTACTTC CASSGGLLDRSYEQYF
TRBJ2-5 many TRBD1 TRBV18 TGTGCCAGCTCACCTGGACAGGGTGAGACCCAGTACTTC CASSPGQGETQYF
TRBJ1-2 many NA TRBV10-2 TGCGCCAGCAGTGTGGCCCACTCCACCCGTGGCTACACCTTC CASSVAHSTRGYTF
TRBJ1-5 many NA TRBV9 TGTGCCAGCAGCGTAGAGGGGTGGCCAAATCAGCCCCAGCATTTT CASSVEGWPNQPQHF